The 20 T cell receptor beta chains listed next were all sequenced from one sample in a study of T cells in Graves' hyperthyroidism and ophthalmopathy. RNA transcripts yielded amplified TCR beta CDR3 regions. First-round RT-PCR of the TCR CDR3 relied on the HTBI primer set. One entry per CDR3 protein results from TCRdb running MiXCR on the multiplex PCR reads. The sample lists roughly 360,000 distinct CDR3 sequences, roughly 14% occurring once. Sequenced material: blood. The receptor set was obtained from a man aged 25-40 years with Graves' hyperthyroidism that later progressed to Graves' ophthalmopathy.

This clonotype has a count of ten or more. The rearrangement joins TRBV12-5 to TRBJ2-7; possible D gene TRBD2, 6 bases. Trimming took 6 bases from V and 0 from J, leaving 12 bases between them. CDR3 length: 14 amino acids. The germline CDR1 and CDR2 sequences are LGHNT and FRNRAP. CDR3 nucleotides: TGTGCTAGTGGCCCGGGACTCCTCTCCTACGAGCAGTACTTC. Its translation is CASGPGLLSYEQYF.

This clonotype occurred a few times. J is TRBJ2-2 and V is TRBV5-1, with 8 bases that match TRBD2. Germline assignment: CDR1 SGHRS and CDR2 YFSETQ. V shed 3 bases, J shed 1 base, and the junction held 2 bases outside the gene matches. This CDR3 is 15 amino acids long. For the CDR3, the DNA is TGCGCCAGCAGCTCGGGGACTAGGAACACCGGGGAGCTGTTTTTT. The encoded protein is CASSSGTRNTGELFF.

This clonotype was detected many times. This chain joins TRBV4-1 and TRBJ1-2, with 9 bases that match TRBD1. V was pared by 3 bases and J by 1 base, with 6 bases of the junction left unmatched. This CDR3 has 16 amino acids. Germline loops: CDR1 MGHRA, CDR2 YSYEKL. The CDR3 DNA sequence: TGCGCCAGCAGCCAGGCCGCGGGACAGGGTAACTATGGCTACACCTTC. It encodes CASSQAAGQGNYGYTF.

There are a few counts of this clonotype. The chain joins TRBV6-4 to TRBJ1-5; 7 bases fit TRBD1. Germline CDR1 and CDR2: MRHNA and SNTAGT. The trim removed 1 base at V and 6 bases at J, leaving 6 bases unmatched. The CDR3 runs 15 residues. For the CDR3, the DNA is TGTGCCAGCAGTGACTTGAGGGGGCCTACTCAGCCCCAGCATTTT. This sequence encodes CASSDLRGPTQPQHF.

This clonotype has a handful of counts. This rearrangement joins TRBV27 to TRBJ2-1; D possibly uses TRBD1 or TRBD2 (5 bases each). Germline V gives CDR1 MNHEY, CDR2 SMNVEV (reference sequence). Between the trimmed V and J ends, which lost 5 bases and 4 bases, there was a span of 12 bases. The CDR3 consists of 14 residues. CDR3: CASSLWDGYNEQFF. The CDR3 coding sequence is TGTGCCAGCAGTCTATGGGACGGATACAATGAGCAGTTCTTC.

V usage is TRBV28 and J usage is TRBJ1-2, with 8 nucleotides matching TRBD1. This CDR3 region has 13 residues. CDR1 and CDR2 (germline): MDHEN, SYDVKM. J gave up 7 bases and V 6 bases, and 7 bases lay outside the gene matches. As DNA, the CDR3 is TGTGCCAGCAGCGCCGGACAGGGTAGTGGCTACACCTTC. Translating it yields CASSAGQGSGYTF.

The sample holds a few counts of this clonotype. CDR3 DNA: TGTGCCAGTAGTATAGTAACAGGGTCGGGAGAGACCCAGTACTTC. This encodes CASSIVTGSGETQYF. J is TRBJ2-5 and V is TRBV19, with D possibly matching TRBD1 (6 bases). This CDR3 spans 15 amino acids. V lost 1 base, J lost 4 bases, and 13 bases lay in between. Germline lookup yields CDR1 LNHDA and CDR2 SQIVND (reference sequence).

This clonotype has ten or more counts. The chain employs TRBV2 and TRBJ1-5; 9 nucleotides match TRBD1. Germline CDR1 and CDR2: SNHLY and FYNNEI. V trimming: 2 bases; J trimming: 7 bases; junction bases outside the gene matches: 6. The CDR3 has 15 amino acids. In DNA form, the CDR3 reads TGTGCCAGCAGTGAACGTTCGGGACAGGGACAGCCCCAGCATTTT. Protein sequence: CASSERSGQGQPQHF.

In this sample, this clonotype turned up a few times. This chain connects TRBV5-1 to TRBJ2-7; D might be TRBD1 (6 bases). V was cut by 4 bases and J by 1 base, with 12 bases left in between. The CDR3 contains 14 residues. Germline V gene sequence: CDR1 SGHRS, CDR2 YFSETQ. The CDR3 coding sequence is TGCGCCAGCAGCAAGGGGGATGGTTCCTACGAGCAGTACTTC. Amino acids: CASSKGDGSYEQYF.

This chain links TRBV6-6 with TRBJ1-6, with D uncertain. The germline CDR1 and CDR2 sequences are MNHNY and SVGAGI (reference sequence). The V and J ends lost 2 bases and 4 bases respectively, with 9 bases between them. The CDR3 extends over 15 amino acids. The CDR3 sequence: CASSYRQAYNSPLHF. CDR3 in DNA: TGTGCCAGCAGTTACAGGCAGGCGTATAATTCACCCCTCCACTTT.

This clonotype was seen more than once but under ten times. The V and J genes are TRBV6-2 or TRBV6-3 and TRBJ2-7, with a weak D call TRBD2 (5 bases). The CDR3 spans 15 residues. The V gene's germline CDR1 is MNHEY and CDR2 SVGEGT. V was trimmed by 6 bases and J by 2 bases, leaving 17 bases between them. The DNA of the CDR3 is TGTGCCAGCAGGACCCCGGGATCCCTAACCTACGAGCAGTACTTC. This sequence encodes CASRTPGSLTYEQYF.

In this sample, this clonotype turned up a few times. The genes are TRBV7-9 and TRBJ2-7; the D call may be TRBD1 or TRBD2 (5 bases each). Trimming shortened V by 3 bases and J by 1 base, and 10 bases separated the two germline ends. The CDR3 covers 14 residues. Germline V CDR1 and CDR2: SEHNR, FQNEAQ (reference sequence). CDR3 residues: CASSFAGSSYEQYF. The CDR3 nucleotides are TGTGCCAGCAGCTTTGCAGGGAGTTCCTACGAGCAGTACTTC.

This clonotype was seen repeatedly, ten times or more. CDR3 DNA sequence: TGTGCCAGCAGCTTCTACAGAGGCTATGGCTACACCTTC. Protein: CASSFYRGYGYTF. The V gene is TRBV7-3, the J gene TRBJ1-2; D ambiguous. V lost 3 bases and J 4 bases, leaving 9 bases between the germline ends. Germline V lookup: CDR1 SGHTA, CDR2 FQGTGA. The CDR3 has 13 amino acids.

CDR3 region: CASGLVVGGSSYNSPLHF. CDR3 bases: TGTGCTAGTGGTTTGGTAGTGGGGGGCAGCTCCTATAATTCACCCCTCCACTTT. The chain combines TRBV12-5 with TRBJ1-6; weak D call: TRBD1 (6 bases). Germline CDR1 LGHNT, CDR2 FRNRAP. This CDR3 spans 18 amino acids. Trimming removed 0 bases from V and 0 bases from J, with 12 bases in between.

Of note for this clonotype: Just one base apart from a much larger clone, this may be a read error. The CDR3 region is CASSFRGRGETQYF. The CDR3 DNA is TGTGCCAGCAGCTTTAGGGGGCGCGGGGAGACCCAGTACTTC. The gene calls are TRBV7-6 and TRBJ2-5; 7 bases are shared with TRBD1. Germline V gene lookup returns CDR1 SGHVS and CDR2 FNYEAQ. Unmatched junction bases numbered 6, after V lost 3 bases and J lost 5 bases. The CDR3 is 14 residues long.

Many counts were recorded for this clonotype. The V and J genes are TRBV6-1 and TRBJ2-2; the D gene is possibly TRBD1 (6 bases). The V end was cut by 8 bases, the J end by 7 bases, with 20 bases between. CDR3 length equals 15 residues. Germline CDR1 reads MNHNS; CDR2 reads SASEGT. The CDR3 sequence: CASSLSAGVVGELFF. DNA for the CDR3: TGTGCCAGCTCCCTCTCGGCAGGGGTTGTCGGGGAGCTGTTTTTT.

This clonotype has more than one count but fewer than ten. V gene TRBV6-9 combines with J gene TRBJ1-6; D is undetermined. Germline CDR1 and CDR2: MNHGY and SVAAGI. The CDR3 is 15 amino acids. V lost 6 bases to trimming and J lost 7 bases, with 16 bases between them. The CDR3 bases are TGTGCCAGCAGATACACCCGCGGGGTCAATTCACCCCTCCACTTT. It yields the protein CASRYTRGVNSPLHF.

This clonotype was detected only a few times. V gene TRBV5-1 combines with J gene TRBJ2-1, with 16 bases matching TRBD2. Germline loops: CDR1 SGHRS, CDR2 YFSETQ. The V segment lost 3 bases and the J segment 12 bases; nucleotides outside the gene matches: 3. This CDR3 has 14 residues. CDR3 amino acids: CASSSGTSGGAQFF. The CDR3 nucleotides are TGCGCCAGCAGCTCCGGGACTAGCGGGGGGGCGCAGTTCTTC.

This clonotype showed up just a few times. This CDR3 is CASSPRPNGYTF. CDR3 nucleotide sequence: TGTGCCAGCAGTCCGCGGCCAAATGGCTACACCTTC. This rearrangement joins TRBV12-3 or TRBV12-4 to TRBJ1-2; no clear D gene. V shed 5 bases and J shed 6 bases, with 10 bases lying between them. CDR3 size: 12 residues.

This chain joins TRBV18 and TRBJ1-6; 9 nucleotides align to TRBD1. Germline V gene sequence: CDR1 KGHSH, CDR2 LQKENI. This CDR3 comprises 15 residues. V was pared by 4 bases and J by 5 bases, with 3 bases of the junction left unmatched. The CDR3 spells CASSQGQGDNSPLHF. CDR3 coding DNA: TGTGCCAGCTCACAGGGACAGGGTGATAATTCACCCCTCCACTTT. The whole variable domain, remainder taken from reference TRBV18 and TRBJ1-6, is NAGVMQNPRHLVRRRGQEARLRCSPMKGHSHVYWYRQLPEEGLKFMVYLQKENIIDESGMPKERFSAEFPKEGPSILRIQQVVRGDSAAYFCASSQGQGDNSPLHFGNGTRLTVT.